A selection of T cell receptor beta chains follows, all from one sample in a study of Graves' ophthalmopathy and Graves' hyperthyroidism. TCRdb recomputed calls from the multiplex PCR reads with MiXCR, one row per CDR3 protein. The table includes 360,000 or so distinct CDR3 sequences, roughly 18% detected once. Input material: peripheral blood. These receptors all stem from a woman aged 18 to 35 with Graves' ophthalmopathy. CDR3s include the opening cysteine and the closing phenylalanine or tryptophan. Each record gives: clone size, J gene, D gene, V gene, CDR3 length, CDR3 protein, CDR3 DNA. The D gene is left open where the match is weak. Expanded clones are given a class, and other clones once, few, many or no size at all.

abundance: many; j_gene: TRBJ2-7; d_gene: NA; v_gene: TRBV20-1; len: 13; CDR3aa: CSAPPTGNYEQYF; CDR3nt: TGCAGTGCTCCCCCGACAGGAAACTACGAGCAGTACTTC
abundance: many; j_gene: TRBJ1-4; d_gene: NA; v_gene: TRBV7-8; len: 15; CDR3aa: CASSLILTSNEKLFF; CDR3nt: TGTGCCAGCAGTCTAATCCTCACGAGTAATGAAAAACTGTTTTTT
abundance: many; j_gene: TRBJ2-5; d_gene: TRBD1; v_gene: TRBV4-1; len: 16; CDR3aa: CASSKQTGEQQETQYF; CDR3nt: TGCGCCAGCAGCAAACAGACAGGGGAGCAACAAGAGACCCAGTACTTC
abundance: many; j_gene: TRBJ2-7; d_gene: TRBD1; v_gene: TRBV29-1; len: 15; CDR3aa: CSVEEKSGTEYEQYF; CDR3nt: TGCAGCGTTGAAGAGAAATCCGGGACAGAGTACGAGCAGTACTTC
abundance: NA; j_gene: TRBJ1-5; d_gene: TRBD1; v_gene: TRBV30; len: 13; CDR3aa: CAWQTGLGQPQHF; CDR3nt: TGTGCCTGGCAGACAGGGCTTGGTCAGCCCCAGCATTTT
abundance: many; j_gene: TRBJ2-7; d_gene: TRBD1; v_gene: TRBV18; len: 16; CDR3aa: CASSPQGQGARYEQYF; CDR3nt: TGTGCCAGCTCACCTCAGGGACAGGGGGCGCGCTACGAGCAGTACTTC
abundance: many; j_gene: TRBJ1-1; d_gene: NA; v_gene: TRBV6-4; len: 17; CDR3aa: CASTPTVSYPLNTEAFF; CDR3nt: TGTGCCAGCACCCCGACAGTGTCTTATCCTTTGAACACTGAAGCTTTCTTT
abundance: NA; j_gene: TRBJ2-7; d_gene: NA; v_gene: TRBV13; len: 16; CDR3aa: CASSLTLRQLTYEQYF; CDR3nt: TGTGCCAGCAGCTTAACGTTACGCCAATTAACCTACGAGCAGTACTTC
abundance: NA; j_gene: TRBJ2-2; d_gene: TRBD1; v_gene: TRBV7-8; len: 17; CDR3aa: CASSFPGTGQLTGELFF; CDR3nt: TGTGCCAGCAGCTTTCCCGGGACAGGTCAGCTCACCGGGGAGCTGTTTTTT
abundance: many; j_gene: TRBJ2-4; d_gene: TRBD1; v_gene: TRBV2; len: 17; CDR3aa: CASSPRDRALTKNIQYF; CDR3nt: TGTGCCAGCAGCCCCAGGGACAGGGCTTTGACCAAAAACATTCAGTACTTC
abundance: many; j_gene: TRBJ2-7; d_gene: NA; v_gene: TRBV7-8; len: 14; CDR3aa: CASSPGTDSYEQYF; CDR3nt: TGTGCCAGCAGCCCCGGGACTGACTCCTACGAGCAGTACTTC
abundance: NA; j_gene: TRBJ2-7; d_gene: TRBD2; v_gene: TRBV29-1; len: 14; CDR3aa: CSVRGGDHSYEQYF; CDR3nt: TGCAGCGTTCGGGGGGGAGACCACTCCTACGAGCAGTACTTC
abundance: NA; j_gene: TRBJ2-7; d_gene: NA; v_gene: TRBV2; len: 13; CDR3aa: CASSEGGSYEQYF; CDR3nt: TGTGCCAGCAGTGAAGGGGGATCCTACGAGCAGTACTTC
abundance: many; j_gene: TRBJ2-7; d_gene: TRBD1; v_gene: TRBV6-5; len: 13; CDR3aa: CASSWDRLDEQYF; CDR3nt: TGTGCCAGCAGTTGGGACAGGCTAGACGAGCAGTACTTC
abundance: many; j_gene: TRBJ1-5; d_gene: NA; v_gene: TRBV24-1; len: 13; CDR3aa: CATSDGGFQPQHF; CDR3nt: TGTGCCACCAGTGATGGGGGTTTCCAGCCCCAGCATTTT
abundance: many; j_gene: TRBJ2-4; d_gene: NA; v_gene: TRBV28; len: 12; CDR3aa: CASRDTKNIQYF; CDR3nt: TGTGCCAGCAGGGATACCAAAAACATTCAGTACTTC
abundance: many; j_gene: TRBJ2-2; d_gene: TRBD1; v_gene: TRBV6-5; len: 15; CDR3aa: CASSYSLGQGGELFF; CDR3nt: TGTGCCAGCAGTTACTCGCTAGGACAGGGCGGGGAGCTGTTTTTT
abundance: many; j_gene: TRBJ1-6; d_gene: NA; v_gene: TRBV28; len: 16; CDR3aa: CASSWGGANRNSPLHF; CDR3nt: TGTGCCAGCAGTTGGGGGGGTGCGAACCGCAATTCACCCCTCCACTTT
abundance: many; j_gene: TRBJ1-2; d_gene: NA; v_gene: TRBV27; len: 14; CDR3aa: CASSSRRQPYGYTF; CDR3nt: TGTGCCAGCAGTTCCCGAAGACAGCCCTATGGCTACACCTTC
abundance: few; j_gene: TRBJ2-5; d_gene: NA; v_gene: TRBV6-1; len: 15; CDR3aa: CASGSAISLKETQYF; CDR3nt: TGTGCCAGCGGATCGGCTATATCCCTGAAAGAGACCCAGTACTTC
abundance: many; j_gene: TRBJ2-7; d_gene: NA; v_gene: TRBV20-1; len: 14; CDR3aa: CSATPGAPSSGQYF; CDR3nt: TGCAGTGCCACCCCAGGCGCCCCCTCCTCAGGGCAGTACTTC
abundance: NA; j_gene: TRBJ2-7; d_gene: TRBD1; v_gene: TRBV6-2/TRBV6-3; len: 18; CDR3aa: CASSPWGGSDRGPDEQYF; CDR3nt: TGTGCCAGCAGTCCGTGGGGGGGTTCCGACAGGGGGCCAGACGAGCAGTACTTC
abundance: many; j_gene: TRBJ1-1; d_gene: TRBD1; v_gene: TRBV28; len: 15; CDR3aa: CASRERDRRGTEAFF; CDR3nt: TGTGCCAGCAGGGAGAGGGACAGGAGGGGCACTGAAGCTTTCTTT
abundance: few; j_gene: TRBJ1-5; d_gene: TRBD1; v_gene: TRBV5-8; len: 15; CDR3aa: CASSFGTASNQPQHF; CDR3nt: TGTGCCAGCAGCTTTGGGACAGCTAGCAATCAGCCCCAGCATTTT
abundance: NA; j_gene: TRBJ2-2; d_gene: NA; v_gene: TRBV28; len: 18; CDR3aa: CASRSTGTAIPNTGELFF; CDR3nt: TGTGCCAGCAGATCCACTGGGACGGCGATCCCGAACACCGGGGAGCTGTTTTTT
abundance: many; j_gene: TRBJ2-5; d_gene: TRBD1; v_gene: TRBV6-2/TRBV6-3; len: 12; CDR3aa: CASIRGQETQYF; CDR3nt: TGTGCCAGCATCAGGGGGCAAGAGACCCAGTACTTC
abundance: many; j_gene: TRBJ1-1; d_gene: TRBD1; v_gene: TRBV30; len: 15; CDR3aa: CAWNRPDRGNTEAFF; CDR3nt: TGTGCCTGGAACCGACCGGACAGGGGCAACACTGAAGCTTTCTTT
abundance: many; j_gene: TRBJ2-7; d_gene: TRBD1; v_gene: TRBV28; len: 15; CDR3aa: CASIDTGQGSYEQYF; CDR3nt: TGTGCCAGCATCGATACGGGACAGGGAAGCTACGAGCAGTACTTC
abundance: many; j_gene: TRBJ2-7; d_gene: NA; v_gene: TRBV6-2/TRBV6-3; len: 13; CDR3aa: CASRRTVVYEQYF; CDR3nt: TGTGCCTCCAGGAGGACAGTCGTCTACGAGCAGTACTTC
abundance: few; j_gene: TRBJ2-7; d_gene: TRBD1; v_gene: TRBV30; len: 15; CDR3aa: CAWREPGQGKWEQYF; CDR3nt: TGTGCCTGGAGGGAGCCGGGACAGGGGAAGTGGGAGCAGTACTTC